These 4 T cell receptor beta chains were sequenced from one sample in a study of persistence of HIV-infected CD4 T cells. Anti-CD3/anti-CD28 beads served as a nonspecific positive control stimulus. CD4+ T cells upregulating both CD40 ligand and CD69 were sorted as responding cells. Antigens for these TCRs are unknown. The immunoSEQ assay was version 4, run in survey mode. TCRdb keeps only in-frame clones here, not all; method: immunoSEQ multiplex PCR. This repertoire shows more than 35,000 clones, 90% to 95% found once; its top ten account for about 1.7%. Here the sequenced sample was CD4+ T cells sorted from PBMCs after approximately 20-hour stimulation, taken from a patient who received antiretroviral therapy. Receptors were obtained from an adult man with HIV who was CMV-seropositive.

V gene TRBV2 combines with J gene TRBJ1-5; the D gene is possibly TRBD1 (5 bases). V was cut by 2 bases and J by 1 base, with 9 bases left in between. Germline assignment: CDR1 SNHLY and CDR2 FYNNEI. This CDR3 region has 15 residues. CDR3 amino acids: CASSERWGSNQPQHF. The CDR3 DNA follows: TGTGCCAGCAGTGAAAGATGGGGGAGCAATCAGCCCCAGCATTTT.

This chain joins TRBV21-1 and TRBJ1-2. TRBV21-1 is a pseudogene locus. The length of the CDR3 is 16 residues. The CDR3 nucleotides read TGTGCCAGCAAGAGGGGTTGGGGGACGAGAGTAAGAGGCTACACCTTC. Encoded protein: CASKRGWGTRVRGYTF.

This chain joins TRBV12-3 or TRBV12-4 and TRBJ2-7, with TRBD1 identical over 8 bases. Trimming took 6 bases from V and 5 from J; bases not matched to a gene: 3. The length of the CDR3 is 12 residues. CDR3 nucleotide sequence: TGTGCCAGCAGCACCAGGGGGCACGAGCAGTACTTC. This encodes CASSTRGHEQYF.

The chain joins TRBV10-1 to TRBJ2-2; TRBD2 matches at 9 bases. Germline V gives CDR1 WNHNN, CDR2 SYGVQD (reference sequence). The J segment lost 5 bases and the V segment lost 6 bases, leaving 7 bases of the junction unmatched. The CDR3 spans 15 residues. The CDR3: CASSESLAGTGELFF. The CDR3 region has the DNA TGCGCCAGCAGCGAGAGTCTAGCGGGGACCGGGGAGCTGTTTTTT.